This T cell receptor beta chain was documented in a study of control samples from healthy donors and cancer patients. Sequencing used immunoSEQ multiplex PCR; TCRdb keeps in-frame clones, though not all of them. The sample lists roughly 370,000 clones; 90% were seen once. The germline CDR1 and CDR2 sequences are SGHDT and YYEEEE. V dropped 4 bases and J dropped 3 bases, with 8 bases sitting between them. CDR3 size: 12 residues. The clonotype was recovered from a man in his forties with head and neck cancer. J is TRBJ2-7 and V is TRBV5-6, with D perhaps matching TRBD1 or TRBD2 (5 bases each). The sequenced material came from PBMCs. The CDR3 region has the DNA TGTGCCAGCAGCGGGGACCACTACGAGCAGTACTTC. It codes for CASSGDHYEQYF.